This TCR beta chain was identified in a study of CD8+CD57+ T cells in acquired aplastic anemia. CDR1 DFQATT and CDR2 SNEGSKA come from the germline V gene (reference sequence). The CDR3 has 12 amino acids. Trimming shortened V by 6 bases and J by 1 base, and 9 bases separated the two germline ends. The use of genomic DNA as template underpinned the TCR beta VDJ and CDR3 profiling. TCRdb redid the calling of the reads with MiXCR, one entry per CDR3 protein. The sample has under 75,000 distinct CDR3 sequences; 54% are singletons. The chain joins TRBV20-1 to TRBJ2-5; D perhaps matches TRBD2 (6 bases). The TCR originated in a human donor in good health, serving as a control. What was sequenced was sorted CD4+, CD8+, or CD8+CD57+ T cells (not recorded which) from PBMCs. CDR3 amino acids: CSAWGVQETQYF. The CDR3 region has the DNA TGCAGTGCGTGGGGGGTCCAAGAGACCCAGTACTTC.